Each of the 11 T cell receptor beta chains below was sequenced from the same sample in a study of T-cell memory formation after mild COVID-19. TCRdb re-analysed the 5' RACE reads in MiXCR, keeping a single row per CDR3 protein. The table includes approximately 580,000 distinct CDR3 sequences, around 20% detected once. Sequencing was done on a sample of PBMCs or a T cell subset sorted from them (not recorded which). Source of these receptors: an adult woman who had mild COVID-19 (a few samples of this study predate the infection). Cell type and time point are not known.

The CDR3 nucleotides are TGCGCCAGCAGCTCCACAGGGGTGAATGAGCAGTTCTTC. This gives the protein CASSSTGVNEQFF. This chain joins TRBV5-1 and TRBJ2-1; 7 nucleotides align to TRBD1. Germline CDR1 SGHRS, CDR2 YFSETQ. The CDR3 has 13 residues. The V segment lost 3 bases and the J segment 7 bases; nucleotides outside the gene matches: 4. Filled out from reference TRBV5-1 and TRBJ2-1, the complete variable domain reads KAGVTQTPRYLIKTRGQQVTLSCSPISGHRSVSWYQQTPGQGLQFLFEYFSETQRNKGNFPGRFSGRQFSNSRSEMNVSTLELGDSALYLCASSSTGVNEQFFGPGTRLTVL.

The chain uses TRBV6-2 or TRBV6-3 and TRBJ2-6; D call uncertain. Germline CDR1 is MNHEY and CDR2 is SVGEGT. The V and J ends lost 2 bases and 2 bases respectively, with 13 bases between them. CDR3 size: 17 residues. The CDR3: CASSYALWRTGANVLTF. DNA of the CDR3: TGTGCCAGCAGTTACGCGCTATGGCGGACTGGGGCCAACGTCCTGACTTTC.

This chain joins TRBV18 and TRBJ1-1; D is perhaps TRBD1 (6 bases). The V and J ends lost 9 bases and 0 bases respectively, with 17 bases between them. The CDR3 has 15 residues. Germline V lookup: CDR1 KGHSH, CDR2 LQKENI. The CDR3 sequence is CASSGVTGMNTEAFF. CDR3 bases: TGTGCCAGTTCAGGGGTTACAGGCATGAACACTGAAGCTTTCTTT.

V and J are TRBV6-1 and TRBJ2-1; no firm D call. The CDR3 length is 13 residues. Between the trimmed V and J ends, which lost 7 bases and 3 bases, there was a span of 10 bases. Germline CDR1 is MNHNS and CDR2 is SASEGT. The CDR3 here is CASNRASYNEQFF. CDR3 nucleotide sequence: TGTGCCAGCAATCGGGCTAGCTACAATGAGCAGTTCTTC.

This clonotype turned up a few times. V is TRBV5-1 and J is TRBJ2-3, with 15 nucleotides matching TRBD2. CDR3 length equals 18 residues. V shed 4 bases and J 2 bases; nucleotides not matched to a gene: 8. CDR1 is SGHRS and CDR2 is YFSETQ in the germline V gene. The CDR3 coding sequence is TGCGCCAGCAGCCCCGGAGGACTAGCGGGGGGGTACACAGATACGCAGTATTTT. It codes for CASSPGGLAGGYTDTQYF.

The rearrangement links TRBV18 to TRBJ2-6; D unresolved. Deletions cut 0 bases from V and 0 bases from J, with 15 bases between. Looked up from germline, CDR1 is KGHSH and CDR2 is LQKENI. The CDR3 totals 19 residues. In DNA form, the CDR3 reads TGTGCCAGCTCACCACCGTCGTCCCAAAAAGGCTCTGGGGCCAACGTCCTGACTTTC. Protein product: CASSPPSSQKGSGANVLTF.

The chain couples TRBV5-1 to TRBJ2-5; D is ambiguous. The CDR3 covers 14 residues. V was clipped by 4 bases and J by 2 bases, with 12 bases between them. CDR1 is SGHRS and CDR2 is YFSETQ in the germline V gene. The CDR3 loop reads CASSPPLPQETQYF. Written as DNA, the CDR3 is TGCGCCAGCAGCCCGCCGCTCCCACAAGAGACCCAGTACTTC.

The chain carries TRBV5-4 and TRBJ1-6; 7 nucleotides align to TRBD1. Germline lookup yields CDR1 SGHNT and CDR2 YYREEE (reference sequence). CDR3 length: 15 residues. V lost 0 bases, J lost 8 bases, and 5 bases stayed unmatched. Written as DNA, the CDR3 is TGTGCCAGCAGCTTGGCCGGACAGGAGTATTCACCCCTCCACTTT. This codes for CASSLAGQEYSPLHF.

The genes are TRBV5-1 and TRBJ2-7; the match to TRBD1 covers 8 bases. Germline assignment: CDR1 SGHRS and CDR2 YFSETQ. V lost 4 bases to trimming and J lost 1 base; unmatched junction nucleotides: 10. The CDR3 consists of 16 residues. CDR3 sequence reads: CASSPIGTGSSYEQYF. CDR3 DNA: TGCGCCAGCAGCCCGATAGGGACAGGCTCATCCTACGAGCAGTACTTC.

The V and J genes are TRBV7-2 and TRBJ2-2, with D maybe TRBD2 (6 bases). The V end was cut by 3 bases, the J end by 5 bases, with 19 bases between. CDR1 and CDR2 from the germline V gene are SGHTA and FQGNSA. This CDR3 region has 17 residues. CDR3 region: CASSFLGVGRGTGELFF. The CDR3 DNA follows: TGTGCCAGCAGCTTCTTGGGAGTTGGCCGGGGGACCGGGGAGCTGTTTTTT.

This clonotype came up a few times. This chain links TRBV11-2 with TRBJ2-1; TRBD1 matches at 9 bases. CDR1 and CDR2 (germline): SGHAT, FQNNGV. The CDR3 extends over 18 amino acids. The V gene end was trimmed by 7 bases and the J gene end by 0 bases; junction bases not matched to a gene: 13. The CDR3 region has the DNA TGTGCCAGCACCACGGGACAGGGAGGCCTAAGCTCCTACAATGAGCAGTTCTTC. It yields the protein CASTTGQGGLSSYNEQFF.